The 14 T cell receptor beta chains reported below all come from one sample, sequenced in a study of T cells after yellow fever vaccination. TCRdb reprocessed the 5' RACE reads with MiXCR, giving one entry per CDR3 protein. The repertoire consists of 450,000 to 650,000 distinct CDR3 sequences, with around an eighth occurring once and the leading ten covering over 12%. Source: PBMCs, taken on the day of the yellow fever booster vaccination. All receptors come from a man aged 30-40 years who received the YFV17D yellow fever vaccine.

This clonotype was counted at least ten times. The rearrangement links TRBV20-1 to TRBJ1-1; D might be TRBD1 (5 bases). Germline values: CDR1 DFQATT, CDR2 SNEGSKA (reference sequence). The V end was cut by 3 bases, the J end by 1 base, with 9 bases between. The CDR3 spans 13 residues. CDR3 bases: TGCAGTGCTAGCAAACAGGCGAACACTGAAGCTTTCTTT. Translation gives CSASKQANTEAFF.

The V call is TRBV2, the J call TRBJ1-6; D is uncertain. The germline gives CDR1 SNHLY, CDR2 FYNNEI. Deletions cut 6 bases from V and 2 bases from J, with 8 bases between. The CDR3 runs to 14 residues. CDR3 protein: CASSPGTYNSPLHF. CDR3 in DNA: TGTGCCAGCAGCCCGGGGACCTATAATTCACCCCTCCACTTT. The entire variable domain, with the rest obtained from reference TRBV2 and TRBJ1-6, is as follows: EPEVTQTPSHQVTQMGQEVILRCVPISNHLYFYWYRQILGQKVEFLVSFYNNEISEKSEIFDDQFSVERPDGSNFTLKIRSTKLEDSAMYFCASSPGTYNSPLHFGNGTRLTVT.

Regarding this clonotype: A junction boundary mismatches the germline segment, possibly from a read error. The genes are TRBV12-3 or TRBV12-4 and TRBJ2-2; TRBD1 agrees at 7 bases. The CDR3 totals 16 residues. The CDR3 is CASSLVGTANTRELFF. The CDR3 DNA sequence: TGTGCCAGCAGTTTAGTGGGGACAGCGAACACCCGGGAGCTGTTTTTT.

The V call is TRBV7-3, the J call TRBJ2-2; D not certain. This CDR3 has 13 amino acids. CDR1 is SGHTA and CDR2 is FQGTGA in the germline V gene. V was shortened by 7 bases and J by 7 bases, with 13 bases between the two germline ends. CDR3 amino acids: CASTPRYGGELFF. DNA for the CDR3: TGTGCCAGCACCCCCCGGTACGGCGGGGAGCTGTTTTTT. Full variable domain (missing parts from reference TRBV7-3 and TRBJ2-2): GAGVSQTPSNKVTEKGKYVELRCDPISGHTALYWYRQSLGQGPEFLIYFQGTGAADDSGLPNDRFFAVRPEGSVSTLKIQRTERGDSAVYLCASTPRYGGELFFGEGSRLTVL.

This rearrangement joins TRBV29-1 to TRBJ2-5; possible D gene TRBD1, 7 bases. Germline V gene data show CDR1 as SQVTM and CDR2 as ANQGSEA. V was trimmed by 7 bases and J by 1 base, leaving 13 bases between them. CDR3 size: 13 residues. As DNA, the CDR3 is TGCAGCGACGCAGGGGGGATCCAAGAGACCCAGTACTTC. It specifies CSDAGGIQETQYF.

This clonotype was seen a few times. The rearrangement links TRBV27 to TRBJ2-5; D tentatively fits TRBD1 or TRBD2 (5 bases each). CDR1 and CDR2 from the germline V gene are MNHEY and SMNVEV (reference sequence). V was shortened by 6 bases and J by 4 bases, with 24 bases between the two germline ends. This CDR3 region has 17 residues. In DNA form, the CDR3 reads TGTGCCAGCAGGGTTTCCTGGGGGAACCCATCGACAGAGACCCAGTACTTC. Translating it yields CASRVSWGNPSTETQYF.

CDR3 protein: CASSPRTGPTYEQYF. Written as DNA, the CDR3 is TGTGCCAGCAGCCCCCGGACAGGGCCCACCTACGAGCAGTACTTC. The chain links TRBV11-2 to TRBJ2-7; TRBD1 matches at 8 bases. From germline, CDR1 is SGHAT and CDR2 FQNNGV. The V and J ends lost 5 bases and 2 bases, in that order; junction bases with no gene match: 8. This CDR3 is built from 15 residues.

V is TRBV7-2 and J is TRBJ2-1; D gene ambiguous. Trimming took 5 bases from V and 1 from J, leaving 6 bases between them. This CDR3 is built from 13 residues. Germline CDR1 SGHTA, CDR2 FQGNSA. The CDR3 is CASSTKSYNEQFF. The CDR3 nucleotides read TGTGCCAGCAGCACGAAGTCCTACAATGAGCAGTTCTTC. The full variable domain, completed using reference TRBV7-2 and TRBJ2-1, is GAGVSQSPSNKVTEKGKDVELRCDPISGHTALYWYRQSLGQGLEFLIYFQGNSAPDKSGLPSDRFSAERTGGSVSTLTIQRTQQEDSAVYLCASSTKSYNEQFFGPGTRLTVL.

The chain joins TRBV9 to TRBJ2-2; 8 bases are shared with TRBD1. The V and J ends lost 3 bases and 4 bases, in that order; junction bases with no gene match: 8. The CDR3 length is 16 residues. Per the germline V gene, CDR1 is SGDLS and CDR2 is YYNGEE. CDR3 bases: TGTGCCAGCAGCGCTCGGACAGGGACCCGCACCGGGGAGCTGTTTTTT. Translating gives CASSARTGTRTGELFF.

This clonotype was seen a few times. This chain joins TRBV7-2 and TRBJ2-1; D remains unclear. The CDR3 spans 17 residues. Trimming pared 0 bases from V and 0 bases from J, leaving 12 bases between. CDR1 is SGHTA and CDR2 is FQGNSA in the germline V gene. The CDR3 loop is CASSLARRSSSYNEQFF. CDR3 nucleotides: TGTGCCAGCAGCTTAGCTCGCAGGTCTAGCTCCTACAATGAGCAGTTCTTC.

The sample holds many counts of this clonotype. The chain couples TRBV21-1 to TRBJ2-7. TRBV21-1 is a pseudogene. The CDR3 has 12 residues. CDR3 coding DNA: TGTGCCAGCAGAGGTGATTCGCTGGAGCAGTACTTC. Protein sequence: CASRGDSLEQYF.

The rearrangement uses TRBV11-1 and TRBJ2-6; 8 nucleotides match TRBD1. Germline lookup yields CDR1 SGHAT and CDR2 FQDESV (reference sequence). The CDR3 totals 21 residues. Trimming took 3 bases from V and 0 from J; bases not matched to a gene: 16. The chain's CDR3 is CASSFSGTGDVSSSGANVLTF. DNA of the CDR3: TGTGCCAGCAGCTTTAGTGGGACAGGCGACGTTTCTAGCTCTGGGGCCAACGTCCTGACTTTC.

This clonotype was found a few times. The V call is TRBV7-9, the J call TRBJ2-3; 11 bases match TRBD2. The V gene's germline CDR1 is SEHNR and CDR2 FQNEAQ (reference sequence). This CDR3 has 16 residues. V lost 5 bases and J lost 2; bases outside the gene matches: 6. The CDR3 sequence: CASSQIAGGYTDTQYF. CDR3 coding DNA: TGTGCCAGCAGCCAGATAGCGGGAGGGTACACAGATACGCAGTATTTT. The full variable domain, in which reference TRBV7-9 and TRBJ2-3 provide the parts outside the CDR3, is DTGVSQNPRHKITKRGQNVTFRCDPISEHNRLYWYRQTLGQGPEFLTYFQNEAQLEKSRLLSDRFSAERPKGSFSTLEIQRTEQGDSAMYLCASSQIAGGYTDTQYFGPGTRLTVL.

The chain employs TRBV20-1 and TRBJ2-7; TRBD2 aligns across 11 bases. The CDR3 extends over 16 amino acids. After removal of 3 bases from V and 1 base from J, the junction contained 8 bases not matched to a gene. Germline loops: CDR1 DFQATT, CDR2 SNEGSKA (reference sequence). This CDR3 is CSARGTSGYPSYEQYF. Here the CDR3 DNA reads TGCAGTGCTAGGGGGACTAGCGGATACCCATCCTACGAGCAGTACTTC.